Here is one T cell receptor beta chain with its context. The sample originates from a study of long-term antiretroviral therapy in people with HIV. Researchers report immunoSEQ v3.0 was run at survey level. TCRdb's table, derived via immunoSEQ multiplex PCR, lists solely in-frame clones and lacks some. The sample consists of 20,000 to 25,000 clones, 76% of them appearing once. Sequenced here: unsorted PBMCs, sampled 0.5 years after starting antiretroviral therapy. The sequence was collected from a woman aged 40 to 50 with HIV.

In DNA form, the CDR3 reads TGTGCCAGCAGCTTAGTCAAGGGGGTCAACACTGAAGCTTTCTTT. It is translated as CASSLVKGVNTEAFF. This chain uses TRBV7-9 with TRBJ1-1; D possibly corresponds to TRBD1 (6 bases). The germline CDR1 and CDR2 sequences are SEHNR and FQNEAQ (reference sequence). There are 15 residues in the CDR3. Deletions cut 1 base from V and 2 bases from J, with 11 bases between.